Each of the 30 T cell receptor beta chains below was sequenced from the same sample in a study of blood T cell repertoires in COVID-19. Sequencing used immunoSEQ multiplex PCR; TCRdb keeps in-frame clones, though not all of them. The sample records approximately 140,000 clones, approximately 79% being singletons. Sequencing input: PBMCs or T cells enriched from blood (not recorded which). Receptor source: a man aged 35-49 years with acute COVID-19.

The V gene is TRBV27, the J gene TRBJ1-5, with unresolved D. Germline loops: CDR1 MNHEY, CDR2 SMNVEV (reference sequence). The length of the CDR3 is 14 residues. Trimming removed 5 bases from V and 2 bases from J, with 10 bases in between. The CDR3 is CASSANMGNQPQHF. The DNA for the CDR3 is TGTGCCAGCAGTGCAAACATGGGCAATCAGCCCCAGCATTTT.

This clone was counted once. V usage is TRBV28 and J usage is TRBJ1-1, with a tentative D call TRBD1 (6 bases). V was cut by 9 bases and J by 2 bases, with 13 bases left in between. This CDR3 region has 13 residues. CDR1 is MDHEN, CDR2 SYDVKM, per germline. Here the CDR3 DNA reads TGTGCCAGTCAGGGACAACCAAACACTGAAGCTTTCTTT. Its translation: CASQGQPNTEAFF. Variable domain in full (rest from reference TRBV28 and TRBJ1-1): DVKVTQSSRYLVKRTGEKVFLECVQDMDHENMFWYRQDPGLGLRLIYFSYDVKMKEKGDIPEGYSVSREKKERFSLILESASTNQTSMYLCASQGQPNTEAFFGQGTRLTVV.

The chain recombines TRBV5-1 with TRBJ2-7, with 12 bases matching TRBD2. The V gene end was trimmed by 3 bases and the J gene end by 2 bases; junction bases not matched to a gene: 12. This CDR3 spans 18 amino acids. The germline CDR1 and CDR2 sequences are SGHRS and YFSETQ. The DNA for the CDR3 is TGCGCCAGCAGCTGGATGACTAGCGGGAGTTACAAGACCTACGAGCAGTACTTC. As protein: CASSWMTSGSYKTYEQYF.

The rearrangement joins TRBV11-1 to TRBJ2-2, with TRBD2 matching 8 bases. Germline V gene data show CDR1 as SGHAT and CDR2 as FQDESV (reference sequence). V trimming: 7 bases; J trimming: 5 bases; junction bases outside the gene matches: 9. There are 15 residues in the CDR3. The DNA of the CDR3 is TGTGCCAGCACCTTCGGGGGGGCTAAAACCGGGGAGCTGTTTTTT. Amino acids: CASTFGGAKTGELFF.

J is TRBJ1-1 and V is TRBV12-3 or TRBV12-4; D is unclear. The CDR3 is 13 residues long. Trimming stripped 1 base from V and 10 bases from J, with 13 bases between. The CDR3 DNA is TGTGCCAGCAGTTTAGGCCTACGGGTAGGAGCTTTCTTT. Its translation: CASSLGLRVGAFF.

The CDR3 coding sequence is TGCGCCAGCAGCCGCGCGGCTTTCTCCTACAATGAGCAGTTCTTC. Protein: CASSRAAFSYNEQFF. This chain connects TRBV5-1 to TRBJ2-1; D is uncertain. The CDR3 runs 15 residues. Trimming took off 4 bases at V and 0 bases at J, with 11 bases between the two ends. CDR1 and CDR2 (germline): SGHRS, YFSETQ.

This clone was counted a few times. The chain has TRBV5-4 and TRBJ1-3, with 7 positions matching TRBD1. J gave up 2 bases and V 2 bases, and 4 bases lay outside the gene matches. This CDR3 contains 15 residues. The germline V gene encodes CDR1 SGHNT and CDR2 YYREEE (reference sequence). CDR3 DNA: TGTGCCAGCAGCTTACAAACAGGGGCTGGAAACACCATATATTTT. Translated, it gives CASSLQTGAGNTIYF.

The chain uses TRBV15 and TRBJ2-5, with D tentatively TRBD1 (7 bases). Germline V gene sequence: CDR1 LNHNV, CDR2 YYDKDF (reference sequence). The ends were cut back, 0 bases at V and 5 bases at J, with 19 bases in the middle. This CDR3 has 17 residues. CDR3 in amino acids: CATSREEGAEGDETQYF. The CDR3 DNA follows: TGTGCCACCAGCAGAGAGGAGGGGGCCGAAGGTGACGAGACCCAGTACTTC.

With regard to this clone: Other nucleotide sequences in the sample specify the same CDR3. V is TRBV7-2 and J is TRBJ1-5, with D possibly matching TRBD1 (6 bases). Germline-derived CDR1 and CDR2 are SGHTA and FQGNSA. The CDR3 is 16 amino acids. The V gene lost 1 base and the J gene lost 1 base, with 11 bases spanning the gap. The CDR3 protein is CASSLVGGASNQPQHF. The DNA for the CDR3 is TGTGCCAGCAGCTTAGTTGGGGGCGCGAGCAATCAGCCCCAGCATTTT.

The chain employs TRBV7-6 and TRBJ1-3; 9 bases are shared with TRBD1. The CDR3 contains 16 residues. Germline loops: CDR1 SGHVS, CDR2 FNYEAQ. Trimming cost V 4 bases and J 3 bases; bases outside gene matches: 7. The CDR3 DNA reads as TGTGCCAGCAGCTCTTTACAGGGGGCCCTTGGAAACACCATATATTTT. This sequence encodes CASSSLQGALGNTIYF.

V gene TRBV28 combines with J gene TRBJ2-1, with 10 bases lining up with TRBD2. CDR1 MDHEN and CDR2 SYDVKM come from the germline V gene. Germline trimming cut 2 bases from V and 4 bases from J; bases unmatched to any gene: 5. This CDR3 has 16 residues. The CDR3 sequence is CASSLQGLAPYNEQFF. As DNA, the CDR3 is TGTGCCAGCAGTTTACAGGGACTAGCGCCTTACAATGAGCAGTTCTTC.

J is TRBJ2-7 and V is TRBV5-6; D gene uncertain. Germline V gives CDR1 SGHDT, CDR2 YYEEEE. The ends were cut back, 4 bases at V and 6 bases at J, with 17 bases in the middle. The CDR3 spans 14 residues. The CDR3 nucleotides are TGTGCCAGCAGCGCCCCCGTGGGCGTGGGCGAGCAGTACTTC. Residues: CASSAPVGVGEQYF. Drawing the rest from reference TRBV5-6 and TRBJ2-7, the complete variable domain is DAGVTQSPTHLIKTRGQQVTLRCSPKSGHDTVSWYQQALGQGPQFIFQYYEEEERQRGNFPDRFSGHQFPNYSSELNVNALLLGDSALYLCASSAPVGVGEQYFGPGTRLTVT.

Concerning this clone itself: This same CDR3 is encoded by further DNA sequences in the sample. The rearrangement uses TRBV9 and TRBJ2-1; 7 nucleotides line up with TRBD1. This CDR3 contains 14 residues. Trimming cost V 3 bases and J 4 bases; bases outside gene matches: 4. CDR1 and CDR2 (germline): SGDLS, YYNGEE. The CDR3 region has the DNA TGTGCCAGCAGCGCCAACAGGGGTTACAATGAGCAGTTCTTC. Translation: CASSANRGYNEQFF.

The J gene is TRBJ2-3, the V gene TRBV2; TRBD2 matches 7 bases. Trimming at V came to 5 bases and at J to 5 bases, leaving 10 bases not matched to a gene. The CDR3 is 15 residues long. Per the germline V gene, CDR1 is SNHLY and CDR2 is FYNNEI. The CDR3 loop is CASSLSGVGRDTQYF. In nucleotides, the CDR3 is TGTGCCAGCAGTTTAAGCGGGGTGGGCCGAGATACGCAGTATTTT.

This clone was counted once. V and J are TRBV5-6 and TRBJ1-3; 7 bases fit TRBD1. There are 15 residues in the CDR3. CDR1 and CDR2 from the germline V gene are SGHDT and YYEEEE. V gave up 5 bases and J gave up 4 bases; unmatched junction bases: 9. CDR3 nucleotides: TGTGCCAGCAGACCGACAGGGTCGGAGGGAAACACCATATATTTT. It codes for CASRPTGSEGNTIYF.

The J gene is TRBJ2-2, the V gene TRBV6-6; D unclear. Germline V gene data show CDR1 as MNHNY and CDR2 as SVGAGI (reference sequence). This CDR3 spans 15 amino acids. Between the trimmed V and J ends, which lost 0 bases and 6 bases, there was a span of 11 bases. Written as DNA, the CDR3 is TGTGCCAGCAGTTACTCGGTAGCTATGTCCGGGGAGCTGTTTTTT. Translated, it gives CASSYSVAMSGELFF.

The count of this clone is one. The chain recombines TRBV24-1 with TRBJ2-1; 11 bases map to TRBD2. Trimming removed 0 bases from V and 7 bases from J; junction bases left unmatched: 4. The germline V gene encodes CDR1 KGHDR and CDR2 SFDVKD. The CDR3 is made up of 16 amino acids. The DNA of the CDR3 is TGTGCCACCAGTGATTTGCTAGCGGGAGGAGAGAATGAGCAGTTCTTC. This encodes CATSDLLAGGENEQFF.

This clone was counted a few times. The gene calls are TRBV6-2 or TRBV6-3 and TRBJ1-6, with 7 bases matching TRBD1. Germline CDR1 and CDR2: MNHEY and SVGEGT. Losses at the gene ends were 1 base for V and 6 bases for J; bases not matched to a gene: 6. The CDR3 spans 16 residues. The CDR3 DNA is TGTGCCAGCAGTTACTTCCCGGCAGGGGGTAATTCACCCCTCCACTTT. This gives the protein CASSYFPAGGNSPLHF.

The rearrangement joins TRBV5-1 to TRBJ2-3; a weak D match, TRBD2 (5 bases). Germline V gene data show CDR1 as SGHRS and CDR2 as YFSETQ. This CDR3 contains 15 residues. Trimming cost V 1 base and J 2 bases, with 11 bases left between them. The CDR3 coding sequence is TGCGCCAGCAGCTTGAACGGAGGTGCCACAGATACGCAGTATTTT. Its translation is CASSLNGGATDTQYF.

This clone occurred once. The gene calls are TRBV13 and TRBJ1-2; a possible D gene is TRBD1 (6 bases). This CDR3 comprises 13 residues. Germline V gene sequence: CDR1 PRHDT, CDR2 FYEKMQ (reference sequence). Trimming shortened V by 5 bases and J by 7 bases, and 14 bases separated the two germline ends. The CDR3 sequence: CASSQGTEVGYTF. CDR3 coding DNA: TGTGCCAGCAGCCAGGGGACCGAGGTTGGCTACACCTTC.

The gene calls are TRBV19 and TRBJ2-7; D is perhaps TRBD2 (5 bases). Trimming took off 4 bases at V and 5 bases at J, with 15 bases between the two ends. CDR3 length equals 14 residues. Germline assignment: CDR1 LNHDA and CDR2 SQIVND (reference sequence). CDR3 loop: CASSTQRARHEQYF. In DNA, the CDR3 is TGTGCCAGTAGTACACAGAGGGCAAGACACGAGCAGTACTTC.

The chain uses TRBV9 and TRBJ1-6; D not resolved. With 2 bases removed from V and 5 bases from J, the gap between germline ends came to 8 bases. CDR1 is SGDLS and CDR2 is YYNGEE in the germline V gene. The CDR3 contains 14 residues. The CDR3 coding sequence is TGTGCCAGCAGCGTGGCTGTTAATAATTCACCCCTCCACTTT. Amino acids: CASSVAVNNSPLHF.

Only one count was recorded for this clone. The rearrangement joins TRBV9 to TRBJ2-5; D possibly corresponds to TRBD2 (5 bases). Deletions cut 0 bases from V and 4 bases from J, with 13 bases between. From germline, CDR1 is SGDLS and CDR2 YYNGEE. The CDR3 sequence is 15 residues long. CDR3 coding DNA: TGTGCCAGCAGCGTAGGGACTCATTGGGCAGAGACCCAGTACTTC. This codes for CASSVGTHWAETQYF.

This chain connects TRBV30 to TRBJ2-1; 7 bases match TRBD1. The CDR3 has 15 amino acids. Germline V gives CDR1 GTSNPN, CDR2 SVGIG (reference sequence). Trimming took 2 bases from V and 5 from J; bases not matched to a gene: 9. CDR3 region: CAWSKGGKGNNEQFF. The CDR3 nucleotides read TGTGCCTGGAGTAAAGGGGGCAAAGGGAACAATGAGCAGTTCTTC.

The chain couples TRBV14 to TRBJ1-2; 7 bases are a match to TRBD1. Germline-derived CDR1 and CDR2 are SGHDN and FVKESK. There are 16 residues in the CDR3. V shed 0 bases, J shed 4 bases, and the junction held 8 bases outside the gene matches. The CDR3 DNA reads TGTGCCAGCAGCCAAGATACAAGGCAGGGGGTCTATGGCTACACCTTC. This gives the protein CASSQDTRQGVYGYTF.

Here the CDR3 DNA reads TGTGCCAGCAGCTTAATGGGGCAGGGCTCCGGGGAGCTGTTTTTT. Translation: CASSLMGQGSGELFF. The chain carries TRBV7-3 and TRBJ2-2, with a weak D call TRBD1 (5 bases). Germline assignment: CDR1 SGHTA and CDR2 FQGTGA. The CDR3 is 15 amino acids. Trimming left V 1 base short and J 6 bases short, with 12 bases between. Full variable domain (outside the CDR3, taken from reference TRBV7-3 and TRBJ2-2): GAGVSQTPSNKVTEKGKYVELRCDPISGHTALYWYRQSLGQGPEFLIYFQGTGAADDSGLPNDRFFAVRPEGSVSTLKIQRTERGDSAVYLCASSLMGQGSGELFFGEGSRLTVL.

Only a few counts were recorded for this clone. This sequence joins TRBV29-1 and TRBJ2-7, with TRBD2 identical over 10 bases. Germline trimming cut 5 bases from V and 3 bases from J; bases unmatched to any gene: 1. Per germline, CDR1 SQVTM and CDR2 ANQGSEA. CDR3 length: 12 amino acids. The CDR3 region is CSVRTSGYEQYF. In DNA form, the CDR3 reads TGCAGCGTTCGGACTAGCGGCTACGAGCAGTACTTC.

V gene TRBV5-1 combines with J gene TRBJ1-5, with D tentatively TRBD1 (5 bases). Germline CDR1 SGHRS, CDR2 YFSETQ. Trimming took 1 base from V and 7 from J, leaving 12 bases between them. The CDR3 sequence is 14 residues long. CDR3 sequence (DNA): TGCGCCAGCAGCTTGATGGCGGGGGAGCAGCCCCAGCATTTT. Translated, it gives CASSLMAGEQPQHF.

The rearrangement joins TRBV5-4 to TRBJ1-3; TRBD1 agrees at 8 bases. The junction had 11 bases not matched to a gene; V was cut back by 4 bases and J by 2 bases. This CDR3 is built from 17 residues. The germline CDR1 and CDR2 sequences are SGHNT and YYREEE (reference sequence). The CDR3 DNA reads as TGTGCCAGCAGCGGGGGGACAGGAGGGGAAGCTGGAAACACCATATATTTT. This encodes CASSGGTGGEAGNTIYF.

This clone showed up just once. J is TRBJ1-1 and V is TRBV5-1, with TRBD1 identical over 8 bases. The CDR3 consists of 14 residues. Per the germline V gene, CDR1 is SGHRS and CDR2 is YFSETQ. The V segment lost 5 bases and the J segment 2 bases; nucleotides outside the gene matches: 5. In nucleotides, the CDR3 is TGCGCCAGCAGACTGACAGGGGACAACACTGAAGCTTTCTTT. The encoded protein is CASRLTGDNTEAFF.